One sample yielded the 5 T cell receptor beta chains listed below, sequenced in a study of blood T cell repertoires in COVID-19 (dated by TCRdb to 2020 to 2022). Receptors were amplified or captured by the immunoSEQ multiplex PCR assay. TCRdb limited this immuneACCESS table to in-frame rearrangements with V and J called. A share of clones is missing; checked studies link under half to unresolved V genes, and the rest is unexplained. In all, the sample holds about 94,000 clones, and around 86% of those were seen once. Together, the top ten hold 4.5% to 6% of the sample. Sequenced sample: peripheral blood. The receptors originated from a woman of 80 years or more with acute or convalescent COVID-19.

The chain joins TRBV6-6 to TRBJ2-2; TRBD1 aligns across 9 bases. In germline, CDR1 is MNHNY, CDR2 SVGAGI (reference sequence). Trimming cost V 5 bases and J 4 bases; bases outside gene matches: 8. This CDR3 has 16 amino acids. This CDR3 is CASSVPRTGVTGELFF. The DNA for the CDR3 is TGTGCCAGCAGTGTCCCGCGGACAGGGGTCACCGGGGAGCTGTTTTTT.

On this clone itself: This sample also contains other DNA sequences that code for the same CDR3. The CDR3 protein is CASSRGQTYGYTF. The CDR3 nucleotides read TGTGCCAGTAGTAGAGGGCAGACCTATGGCTACACCTTC. This sequence joins TRBV19 and TRBJ1-2, with D hard to call. The germline CDR1 and CDR2 sequences are LNHDA and SQIVND (reference sequence). The CDR3 is 13 amino acids. The V gene lost 4 bases and the J gene lost 4 bases, with 10 bases spanning the gap.

CDR3: CASSDTGRPGVTQYF. In nucleotides, the CDR3 is TGTGCCAGCAGTGATACCGGGAGGCCTGGAGTTACGCAGTATTTT. The chain couples TRBV25-1 to TRBJ2-3; 7 bases are a match to TRBD2. Trimming removed 3 bases from V and 8 bases from J; junction bases left unmatched: 11. The CDR3 has 15 amino acids. Germline CDR1 and CDR2: MGHDK and SYGVNS.

This clone has only one observation. The chain combines TRBV5-5 with TRBJ2-4, with D possibly being TRBD2 (7 bases). This CDR3 comprises 15 residues. V lost 2 bases and J lost 1, with 10 bases in between. Germline V gives CDR1 SGHKS, CDR2 YYEKEE (reference sequence). This CDR3 is CASSLGGAAKNIQYF. As DNA, the CDR3 is TGTGCCAGCAGCTTAGGGGGGGCGGCCAAAAACATTCAGTACTTC.

The chain links TRBV2 to TRBJ1-3; 8 bases agree with TRBD1. Trimming took 3 bases from V and 0 from J; bases not matched to a gene: 1. Germline CDR1 is SNHLY and CDR2 is FYNNEI. There are 15 residues in the CDR3. The CDR3 DNA is TGTGCCAGCAGTGACGGGACAGGCTCTGGAAACACCATATATTTT. Encoded protein: CASSDGTGSGNTIYF. The variable domain in full, completed from reference TRBV2 and TRBJ1-3, reads EPEVTQTPSHQVTQMGQEVILRCVPISNHLYFYWYRQILGQKVEFLVSFYNNEISEKSEIFDDQFSVERPDGSNFTLKIRSTKLEDSAMYFCASSDGTGSGNTIYFGEGSWLTVV.